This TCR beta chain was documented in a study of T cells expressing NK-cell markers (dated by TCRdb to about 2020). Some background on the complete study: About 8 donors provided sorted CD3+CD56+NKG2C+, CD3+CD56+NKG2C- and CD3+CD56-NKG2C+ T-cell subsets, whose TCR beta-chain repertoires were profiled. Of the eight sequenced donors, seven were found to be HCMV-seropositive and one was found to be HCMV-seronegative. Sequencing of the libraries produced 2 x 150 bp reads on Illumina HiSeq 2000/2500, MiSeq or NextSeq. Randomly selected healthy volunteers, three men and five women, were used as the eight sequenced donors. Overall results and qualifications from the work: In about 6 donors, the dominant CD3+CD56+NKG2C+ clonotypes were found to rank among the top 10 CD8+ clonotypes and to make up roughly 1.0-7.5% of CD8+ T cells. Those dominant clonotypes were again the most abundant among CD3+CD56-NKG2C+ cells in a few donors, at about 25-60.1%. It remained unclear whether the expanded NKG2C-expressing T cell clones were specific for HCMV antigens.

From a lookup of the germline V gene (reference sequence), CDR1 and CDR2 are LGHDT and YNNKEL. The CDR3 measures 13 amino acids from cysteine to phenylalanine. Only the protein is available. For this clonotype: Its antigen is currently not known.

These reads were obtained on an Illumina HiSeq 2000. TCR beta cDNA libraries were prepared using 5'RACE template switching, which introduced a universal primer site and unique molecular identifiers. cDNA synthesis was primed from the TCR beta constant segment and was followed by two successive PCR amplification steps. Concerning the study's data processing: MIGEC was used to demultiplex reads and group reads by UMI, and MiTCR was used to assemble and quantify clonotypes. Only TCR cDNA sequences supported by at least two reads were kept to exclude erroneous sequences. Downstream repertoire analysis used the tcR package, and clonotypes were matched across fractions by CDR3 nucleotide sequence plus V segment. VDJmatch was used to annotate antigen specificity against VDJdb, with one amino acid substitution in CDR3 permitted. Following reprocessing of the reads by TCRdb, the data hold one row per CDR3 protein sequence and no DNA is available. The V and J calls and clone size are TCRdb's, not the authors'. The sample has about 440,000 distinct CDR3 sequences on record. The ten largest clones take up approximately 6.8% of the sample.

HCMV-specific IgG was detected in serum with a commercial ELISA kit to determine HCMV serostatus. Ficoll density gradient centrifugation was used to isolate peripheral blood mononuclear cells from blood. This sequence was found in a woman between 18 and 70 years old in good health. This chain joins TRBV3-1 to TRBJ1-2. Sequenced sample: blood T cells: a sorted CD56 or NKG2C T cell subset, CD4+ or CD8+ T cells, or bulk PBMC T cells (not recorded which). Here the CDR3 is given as CASSQERAGGYTF.